This is a list of T cell receptor beta chains from one sample in a study of T cell repertoires in cytomegalovirus infection. A single record per CDR3 protein comes from TCRdb applying MiXCR to the reads. Of about 770,000 distinct CDR3 sequences in the sample, about 28% were seen once. Their antigens are not known. The source was cultured CD8+ T cells from PBMCs, collected from culture after CMV antigen stimulation. These receptors came from a human donor in good health (CMV status not recorded). Some clones in this sample may be carry-over from other donors' samples. Each CDR3 is given with its conserved first and last residue.

j_call v_call cdr3_aa
TRBJ2-7 TRBV7-8 CASNPGPLTYHEQYF
TRBJ1-3 TRBV7-6 CASSLVSGTAQINSGNTIYF
TRBJ1-5 TRBV6-8 CASSYSINYQPQHF
TRBJ1-1 TRBV5-1 CASSSRDLVMNTEAFF
TRBJ2-2 TRBV12-3/TRBV12-4 CASTPSLLAGENTGELFF
TRBJ2-5 TRBV4-1 CASSPVLAGGPETQYF
TRBJ2-5 TRBV7-9 CASSTNRGQETQYF
TRBJ2-2 TRBV9 CASSSSGLVGFANTGELFF
TRBJ2-4 TRBV11-2 CASSLIGTGNIQYF
TRBJ2-3 TRBV6-5 CASSYMSTDTQYF
TRBJ1-5 TRBV7-9 CASSLAGGPQHF
TRBJ1-4 TRBV18 CASSPGGGEREKLFF
TRBJ1-5 TRBV27 CASSSPGQGRNQPQHF
TRBJ1-2 TRBV5-6 CASSFGHTVYYGYTF
TRBJ2-2 TRBV6-1 CASSERQGGTGELFF
TRBJ1-1 TRBV11-2 CASSLDGYGGTEAFF
TRBJ1-2 TRBV27 CASSRTRTWGYTF
TRBJ2-1 TRBV6-2/TRBV6-3 CASSRRSPPDFYNEQFF
TRBJ2-5 TRBV9 CASGLGERGGEETQYF
TRBJ2-1 TRBV6-1 CASTRQGFYNEQFF
TRBJ1-5 TRBV18 CASSVGGAHPPQHF
TRBJ2-1 TRBV10-3 CAIRVAGGPNNEQFF